The 5 T cell receptor beta chains reported below all come from one sample, sequenced in a study of prognosis after radiotherapy for stage I lung cancer. Multiplex PCR, run in two rounds, amplified TCR beta CDR3 from genomic DNA. It was primers specific to each TRBV and TRBJ gene that first-round PCR used. One entry per CDR3 protein results from TCRdb running MiXCR on the multiplex PCR reads. The sample lists 11,000 to 15,000 distinct CDR3 sequences, 25% to 30% seen once, with around an eighth in the top ten. Sample: PBMCs, taken before or after stereotactic body radiation therapy (not recorded which). These receptors were collected from a donor at least 50 years old with non-small cell lung cancer.

This clonotype was recorded many times. The V gene is TRBV10-2, the J gene TRBJ2-3; D call uncertain. The CDR3 is made up of 15 amino acids. Per the germline V gene, CDR1 is WSHSY and CDR2 is SAAADI. The V end lost 3 bases, the J end lost 0 bases, and 10 bases lay between the germline ends. This chain's CDR3 is CASSDNRYSTDTQYF. The CDR3 bases are TGCGCCAGCAGTGATAATAGGTATAGCACAGATACGCAGTATTTT.

This clonotype was seen many times. This sequence joins TRBV15 and TRBJ1-1; the D is unclear. CDR3 length: 11 amino acids. Germline V gene data show CDR1 as LNHNV and CDR2 as YYDKDF (reference sequence). V lost 4 bases and J 5 bases, leaving 5 bases between the germline ends. The DNA of the CDR3 is TGTGCCACCAGCAAGAGGACTGAAGCTTTCTTT. It encodes CATSKRTEAFF.

Comments on this clonotype: A far larger clone is just one base off, so this is likely a read error. The chain recombines TRBV7-9 with TRBJ2-1, with D tentatively TRBD2 (5 bases). The assigned J gene may be wrong: the sequence end matches TRBJ2-5 better. This CDR3 comprises 17 residues. CDR1 SEHNR and CDR2 FQNEAQ come from the germline V gene (reference sequence). CDR3 DNA sequence: TGTGCCAGCAGCCCCTCGATGGTAGCGTGGTATTGGGAGACCCAGTACTTC. This translates into CASSPSMVAWYWETQYF.

This clonotype is medium-sized (0.01 to 0.1%). V usage is TRBV11-2 and J usage is TRBJ2-1; 8 nucleotides agree with TRBD2. CDR1 and CDR2 from the germline V gene are SGHAT and FQNNGV. The CDR3 loop spans 15 amino acids. J was trimmed by 3 bases and V by 4 bases; bases with no gene match: 5. CDR3: CASSSTSEYYNEQFF. The CDR3, as DNA: TGTGCCAGCAGCTCGACTAGCGAATACTACAATGAGCAGTTCTTC.

The chain employs TRBV27 and TRBJ2-2, with D maybe TRBD1 (5 bases). The CDR3 totals 14 residues. Per the germline V gene, CDR1 is MNHEY and CDR2 is SMNVEV (reference sequence). Deletions cut 10 bases from V and 7 bases from J, with 19 bases between. This CDR3 is CAISFFLGRGELFF. CDR3 bases: TGTGCCATCAGCTTCTTTCTGGGGCGCGGGGAGCTGTTTTTT.